A single T cell receptor beta chain is shown here with its context. The antigen remains unidentified. The data derive from a study of cytomegalovirus exposure and HLA in healthy donors. 60 Vbeta and 13 Jbeta primers were used in PCR. The data were produced by immunoSEQ multiplex PCR, yet TCRdb's version contains in-frame clones alone and is incomplete. The sample carries about 160,000 clones, about four fifths recorded once. General study results and limits: The authors later found TCR association rates varying by HLA locus, with DRB1 most and HLA-C fewest.

Germline-derived CDR1 and CDR2 are SGHAT and FQNNGV. The CDR3 is 14 residues long. V was pared by 5 bases and J by 4 bases, with 7 bases of the junction left unmatched. The TCR sequence derives from a woman in her 30s in good health and CMV-seropositive. The chain joins TRBV11-2 to TRBJ2-7, with 8 bases that match TRBD1. Sequences were obtained from PBMCs. Here the CDR3 DNA reads TGTGCCAGCAGCATCCGGGACAGGAGGTACGAGCAGTACTTC. This sequence encodes CASSIRDRRYEQYF.